The 18 T cell receptor beta chains given below trace back to one sample, sequenced in a study of T-cell memory formation after mild COVID-19. Via MiXCR, TCRdb re-called the 5' RACE reads, giving one row per CDR3 protein. Found here are 290,000 or so distinct CDR3 sequences, approximately 19% of them singletons; the top ten hold around 21%. Sequenced sample: PBMCs or a T cell subset sorted from them (not recorded which). The origin of the receptors is a young man who had mild COVID-19 (a few samples of this study predate the infection). Cell type and time point are not known.

V is TRBV20-1 and J is TRBJ2-3, with D possibly being TRBD2 (7 bases). This CDR3 region has 14 residues. V lost 5 bases and J lost 4, with 16 bases in between. Germline V lookup: CDR1 DFQATT, CDR2 SNEGSKA (reference sequence). The CDR3: CSAVGGGPADTQYF. The CDR3 DNA sequence: TGCAGTGCTGTTGGGGGGGGGCCTGCAGATACGCAGTATTTT.

This clonotype has just a few counts. This chain links TRBV6-4 with TRBJ2-3; D gene uncertain. This CDR3 has 13 residues. V was pared by 2 bases and J by 3 bases, with 6 bases between. From germline, CDR1 is MRHNA and CDR2 SNTAGT. The chain's CDR3 is CASSDRPTDTQYF. The CDR3 DNA sequence: TGTGCCAGCAGTGACCGTCCGACAGATACGCAGTATTTT.

This clonotype was seen a few times. The rearrangement uses TRBV5-1 and TRBJ2-1; 12 nucleotides match TRBD2. Germline CDR1 is SGHRS and CDR2 is YFSETQ. CDR3 length: 15 residues. J was trimmed by 10 bases and V by 0 bases; bases with no gene match: 5. The CDR3 DNA sequence: TGCGCCAGCAGCTTGGCTAGCGGGGGGGCCGGGGAGCAGTTCTTC. Encoded protein: CASSLASGGAGEQFF.

This clonotype showed up just a few times. The J gene is TRBJ1-1, the V gene TRBV7-9; D is perhaps TRBD1 (6 bases). Trimming removed 5 bases at V and 2 bases at J, with 12 bases between. From germline, CDR1 is SEHNR and CDR2 FQNEAQ (reference sequence). There are 14 residues in the CDR3. The CDR3 protein is CASSGTLRNTEAFF. In nucleotides, the CDR3 is TGTGCCAGCAGCGGGACACTAAGAAACACTGAAGCTTTCTTT.

In this sample, this clonotype turned up a few times. The J gene is TRBJ2-2, the V gene TRBV6-6, with 8 bases aligning to TRBD1. CDR3 length: 14 amino acids. Looked up from germline, CDR1 is MNHNY and CDR2 is SVGAGI (reference sequence). V trimming: 10 bases; J trimming: 5 bases; junction bases outside the gene matches: 9. The CDR3 sequence is CATTLNRGTGELFF. As DNA, the CDR3 is TGTGCCACCACGCTCAACAGGGGGACCGGGGAGCTGTTTTTT.

This chain uses TRBV9 with TRBJ2-3; D may be TRBD1 (5 bases). Germline V gene data show CDR1 as SGDLS and CDR2 as YYNGEE. CDR3 size: 14 residues. Trimming shortened V by 3 bases and J by 0 bases, and 8 bases separated the two germline ends. The DNA of the CDR3 is TGTGCCAGCAGCGCCAGGGTGAGCACAGATACGCAGTATTTT. Translated: CASSARVSTDTQYF.

This rearrangement joins TRBV7-8 to TRBJ2-7; the match to TRBD1 covers 8 bases. CDR3 length equals 13 residues. V shed 5 bases and J 5 bases; nucleotides not matched to a gene: 5. Germline V CDR1 and CDR2: SGHVS, FQNEAQ. The CDR3 DNA is TGTGCCAGCAGCACCAGACAGGGGAACGAGCAGTACGTC. Its translation is CASSTRQGNEQYV.

This clonotype turned up a few times. The chain links TRBV4-3 to TRBJ2-3; 11 nucleotides line up with TRBD2. The CDR3 is 17 residues long. With V trimmed by 1 base and J by 5 bases, 8 bases remained unmatched. From germline, CDR1 is LGHNA and CDR2 YSLEER. The CDR3 nucleotides are TGCGCCAGCAGCCAAGGGACGCTAGCGGGGGGTCTAGATACGCAGTATTTT. Translated, it gives CASSQGTLAGGLDTQYF.

This clonotype has just a few counts. J is TRBJ1-5 and V is TRBV5-1, with a possible D match to TRBD1 (6 bases). V was shortened by 4 bases and J by 3 bases, with 14 bases between the two germline ends. CDR3 length: 15 residues. The germline CDR1 and CDR2 sequences are SGHRS and YFSETQ. The CDR3 nucleotides read TGCGCCAGCAGCCCGCTGGGACACGTCAATCAGCCCCAGCATTTT. Encoded protein: CASSPLGHVNQPQHF.

This chain connects TRBV7-9 to TRBJ2-3, with a tentative D call TRBD1 (5 bases). The ends were cut back, 0 bases at V and 6 bases at J, with 16 bases in the middle. The germline V gene has CDR1 SEHNR and CDR2 FQNEAQ (reference sequence). The CDR3 is 16 amino acids. The CDR3 is CASSLARDSWWDTQYF. As DNA, the CDR3 is TGTGCCAGCAGCTTAGCGCGAGACAGTTGGTGGGATACGCAGTATTTT.

The sample holds many counts of this clonotype. V gene TRBV18 combines with J gene TRBJ2-1; the match to TRBD1 covers 8 bases. From germline, CDR1 is KGHSH and CDR2 LQKENI. The CDR3 consists of 16 residues. V shed 1 base and J 0 bases; nucleotides not matched to a gene: 2. CDR3 protein: CASSPLGTGSYNEQFF. In DNA, the CDR3 is TGTGCCAGCTCACCACTGGGGACAGGCTCCTACAATGAGCAGTTCTTC. The full variable domain, in which reference TRBV18 and TRBJ2-1 provide the parts outside the CDR3, is NAGVMQNPRHLVRRRGQEARLRCSPMKGHSHVYWYRQLPEEGLKFMVYLQKENIIDESGMPKERFSAEFPKEGPSILRIQQVVRGDSAAYFCASSPLGTGSYNEQFFGPGTRLTVL.

This clonotype was counted only a few times. This chain connects TRBV7-6 to TRBJ2-5; perhaps D is TRBD1 or TRBD2 (6 bases each). The V gene lost 5 bases and the J gene lost 4 bases, with 20 bases spanning the gap. The CDR3 contains 16 residues. Germline values: CDR1 SGHVS, CDR2 FNYEAQ. The CDR3 DNA sequence: TGTGCCAGCAGCCCCCGGAGTAAGGGGGGCGGAGAGACCCAGTACTTC. The encoded protein is CASSPRSKGGGETQYF.

V gene TRBV12-3 or TRBV12-4 combines with J gene TRBJ2-3, with 15 bases fitting TRBD2. The CDR3 is 16 residues long. V trimming: 5 bases; J trimming: 5 bases; junction bases outside the gene matches: 5. The CDR3 DNA follows: TGTGCCAGCAGTCGGACTAGCGGGGGGGTGAGAGATACGCAGTATTTT. As protein: CASSRTSGGVRDTQYF.

This clonotype appeared a few times. The genes are TRBV5-1 and TRBJ2-3; D ambiguous. The CDR3 runs to 14 residues. From germline, CDR1 is SGHRS and CDR2 YFSETQ. Trimming left V 2 bases short and J 2 bases short, with 9 bases between. Here the CDR3 DNA reads TGCGCCAGCAGCTTCTTAGGCCCCACAGATACGCAGTATTTT. Encoded protein: CASSFLGPTDTQYF.

CDR3 sequence: CASSLELDRGRFF. CDR3 nucleotide sequence: TGTGCCAGCAGCTTAGAATTGGACAGGGGACGGTTCTTC. The V gene is TRBV7-2, the J gene TRBJ2-1; 9 nucleotides agree with TRBD1. CDR3 length equals 13 residues. Germline values: CDR1 SGHTA, CDR2 FQGNSA. Germline trimming cut 1 base from V and 15 bases from J; bases unmatched to any gene: 7.

This clonotype was seen only a few times. The chain recombines TRBV11-3 with TRBJ2-3; 8 bases map to TRBD1. With 5 bases clipped from V and 5 bases from J, the junction kept 6 bases outside the gene matches. The CDR3 consists of 14 residues. The germline V gene encodes CDR1 SGHNT and CDR2 YENEEA. The CDR3 DNA is TGTGCCAGCAGCCGAGGACAGGGAATAGATACGCAGTATTTT. Its translation: CASSRGQGIDTQYF.

V gene TRBV7-9 combines with J gene TRBJ2-2, with D unresolved. This CDR3 has 13 residues. The V end lost 6 bases, the J end lost 4 bases, and 9 bases lay between the germline ends. The V gene's germline CDR1 is SEHNR and CDR2 FQNEAQ (reference sequence). The CDR3 is CASSWQTTGELFF. CDR3 DNA sequence: TGTGCCAGCAGTTGGCAGACCACCGGGGAGCTGTTTTTT.

The sample holds a few counts of this clonotype. The V call is TRBV20-1, the J call TRBJ2-3; D not certain. This CDR3 region has 13 residues. With 0 bases removed from V and 2 bases from J, the gap between germline ends came to 6 bases. CDR1 is DFQATT, CDR2 SNEGSKA, per germline (reference sequence). The CDR3: CSARDLVTDTQYF. The DNA for the CDR3 is TGCAGTGCTAGAGACCTCGTCACAGATACGCAGTATTTT.